Below, one T cell receptor beta chain is given with its context. Antigen unknown. As for the donors, each was a healthy bone marrow donor. CDR1 SGDLS and CDR2 YYNGEE come from the germline V gene. After removal of 3 bases from V and 4 bases from J, the junction contained 5 bases not matched to a gene. CDR3 size: 15 residues. This sample was included in a study of cytomegalovirus exposure and HLA in healthy donors. PCR amplification relied on 60 Vbeta primers (plus 13 Jbeta primers). The authors' processing: Around 9.9 million shared chains were among the 80 million or so unique TCR beta chains that a later analysis counted. The assay was immunoSEQ multiplex PCR, and TCRdb's table has in-frame clones only and misses some. V, J and clone size derive from that table, while D and trimming were established from the DNA sequence. The sample includes some 160,000 clones, about 82% of them seen just once. Study-level findings and limits: Despite most TCR sequences being rare, some public TCRs occurred in many donors. Later examination showed HLA-associated TCR beta chains had greater clonal expansion than equally common others.

The chain uses TRBV9 and TRBJ2-5, with 11 nucleotides matching TRBD1. This clonotype was sampled from a woman between 40 and 50 years old in good health and CMV-seropositive. Sequenced material: PBMCs. The CDR3 spells CASSAGQGVGETQYF. The CDR3 DNA sequence: TGTGCCAGCAGCGCGGGACAGGGGGTGGGAGAGACCCAGTACTTC.